This is a list of T cell receptor beta chains from one sample in a study of preoperative IRX-2 immunotherapy in early breast cancer. Measured with immunoSEQ multiplex PCR; TCRdb has only the in-frame clones, and not every one. The sample includes some 5,000 clones, 55% to 80% of them seen just once. The source was tumor tissue, collected before IRX-2 immunotherapy. These receptors originate from a human donor with breast cancer. CDR3s include the opening cysteine and the closing phenylalanine or tryptophan. Each record gives: clone size, D gene, J gene, V gene, CDR3 protein, CDR3 DNA. The D gene is left open where the match is weak. Clone size is not always given. Where it is, it says once, few, many or a class for expanded clones.

clone size: .
D gene: .
J gene: TRBJ1-2
V gene: TRBV19
CDR3 protein: CASSRTVGSSLHGYTF
CDR3 DNA: TGTGCCAGTAGTCGGACCGTTGGTAGCAGCCTACATGGCTACACCTTC

clone size: .
D gene: TRBD2
J gene: TRBJ2-7
V gene: TRBV18
CDR3 protein: CASSPTSGLPYEQYF
CDR3 DNA: TGTGCCAGCTCACCCACTAGCGGTCTTCCCTACGAGCAGTACTTC

clone size: .
D gene: .
J gene: TRBJ2-1
V gene: TRBV14
CDR3 protein: CASSQVTISYNEQFF
CDR3 DNA: TGTGCCAGCAGCCAAGTAACGATTAGTTACAATGAGCAGTTCTTC

clone size: .
D gene: .
J gene: TRBJ1-1
V gene: TRBV18
CDR3 protein: CASSPLGQRNTEAFF
CDR3 DNA: TGTGCCAGCTCACCACTTGGACAAAGGAACACTGAAGCTTTCTTT

clone size: medium-sized
D gene: TRBD1
J gene: TRBJ2-7
V gene: TRBV11-3
CDR3 protein: CASRLMTGDYEQYF
CDR3 DNA: TGTGCCAGCAGACTGATGACAGGGGACTACGAGCAGTACTTC

clone size: .
D gene: TRBD1
J gene: TRBJ2-3
V gene: TRBV11-3
CDR3 protein: CASSTQGASTDTQYF
CDR3 DNA: TGTGCCAGCAGCACACAGGGGGCGAGCACAGATACGCAGTATTTT

clone size: .
D gene: .
J gene: TRBJ2-3
V gene: TRBV18
CDR3 protein: CASSPERDTQYF
CDR3 DNA: TGTGCCAGCTCACCCGAGAGAGATACGCAGTATTTT

clone size: .
D gene: TRBD2
J gene: TRBJ2-2
V gene: TRBV19
CDR3 protein: CASSPAGGYTGELFF
CDR3 DNA: TGTGCCAGTAGTCCCGCCGGGGGGTACACCGGGGAGCTGTTTTTT

clone size: once
D gene: TRBD2
J gene: TRBJ2-7
V gene: TRBV28
CDR3 protein: CASSTSGQVYEQYF
CDR3 DNA: TGTGCCAGCTCGACTAGCGGCCAAGTATACGAGCAGTACTTC

clone size: once
D gene: .
J gene: TRBJ1-5
V gene: TRBV30
CDR3 protein: CAWSVRLNQPQHF
CDR3 DNA: TGTGCCTGGAGTGTACGGCTAAATCAGCCCCAGCATTTT

clone size: .
D gene: .
J gene: TRBJ2-7
V gene: TRBV6-8
CDR3 protein: CASWDEGVEQYF
CDR3 DNA: TGTGCCAGCTGGGACGAGGGGGTAGAGCAGTACTTC

clone size: .
D gene: .
J gene: TRBJ2-7
V gene: TRBV14
CDR3 protein: CASSSWISSYEQYF
CDR3 DNA: TGTGCCAGCAGCTCCTGGATAAGCTCCTACGAGCAGTACTTC

clone size: .
D gene: .
J gene: TRBJ2-7
V gene: TRBV10-2
CDR3 protein: CASSSQGVGYEQYF
CDR3 DNA: TGCGCCAGCAGTTCCCAGGGAGTCGGGTACGAGCAGTACTTC

clone size: .
D gene: .
J gene: TRBJ2-2
V gene: TRBV18
CDR3 protein: CASSPPVRPGELFF
CDR3 DNA: TGTGCCAGCTCACCACCGGTCCGGCCCGGGGAGCTGTTTTTT

clone size: .
D gene: .
J gene: TRBJ2-6
V gene: TRBV28
CDR3 protein: CASSSAEPGANVLTF
CDR3 DNA: TGTGCCAGCAGTTCCGCTGAACCTGGGGCCAACGTCCTGACTTTC

clone size: .
D gene: .
J gene: TRBJ2-2
V gene: TRBV18
CDR3 protein: CASWARDRTGELFF
CDR3 DNA: TGTGCCAGCTGGGCCCGGGATCGCACCGGGGAGCTGTTTTTT

clone size: .
D gene: .
J gene: TRBJ2-1
V gene: TRBV14
CDR3 protein: CASSQDREFTYNEQFF
CDR3 DNA: TGTGCCAGCAGCCAAGATCGTGAGTTCACCTACAATGAGCAGTTCTTC

clone size: few
D gene: TRBD2
J gene: TRBJ2-1
V gene: TRBV5-1
CDR3 protein: CASSFPTLSTSGRTLGYNEQFF
CDR3 DNA: TGCGCCAGCAGCTTCCCCACCCTTTCGACTAGCGGGAGGACCCTAGGATACAATGAGCAGTTCTTC

clone size: .
D gene: TRBD1
J gene: TRBJ2-7
V gene: TRBV19
CDR3 protein: CATRGTTGTGSYEQYF
CDR3 DNA: TGTGCCACAAGAGGGACCACCGGGACAGGGTCCTACGAGCAGTACTTC

clone size: .
D gene: TRBD2
J gene: TRBJ2-7
V gene: TRBV10-1
CDR3 protein: CASSESSGAYEQYF
CDR3 DNA: TGCGCCAGCAGTGAGTCTAGCGGGGCCTACGAGCAGTACTTC

clone size: .
D gene: .
J gene: TRBJ2-1
V gene: TRBV12-5
CDR3 protein: CASTPSIGKQDRLGNEQFF
CDR3 DNA: TGTGCCAGCACCCCGAGCATCGGGAAACAGGACCGGCTGGGCAATGAGCAGTTCTTC

clone size: .
D gene: .
J gene: TRBJ2-7
V gene: TRBV11-3
CDR3 protein: CASSLWGLNDEQYF
CDR3 DNA: TGTGCCAGCAGCTTATGGGGCCTTAACGACGAGCAGTACTTC

clone size: .
D gene: .
J gene: TRBJ2-5
V gene: TRBV6-8
CDR3 protein: CATMTGHQETQYF
CDR3 DNA: TGTGCCACCATGACAGGACATCAAGAGACCCAGTACTTC

clone size: .
D gene: .
J gene: TRBJ2-6
V gene: TRBV5-1
CDR3 protein: CASSLGYGANVLTF
CDR3 DNA: TGCGCCAGCAGCTTGGGGTATGGGGCCAACGTCCTGACTTTC

clone size: few
D gene: .
J gene: TRBJ2-7
V gene: TRBV28
CDR3 protein: CASQKQGTYEQYF
CDR3 DNA: TGTGCCAGCCAAAAACAGGGAACCTACGAGCAGTACTTC

clone size: .
D gene: TRBD1
J gene: TRBJ1-1
V gene: TRBV18
CDR3 protein: CASSYLHTGGPEAFF
CDR3 DNA: TGTGCCAGCTCATACTTACATACAGGGGGCCCTGAAGCTTTCTTT

clone size: .
D gene: TRBD1
J gene: TRBJ2-1
V gene: TRBV9
CDR3 protein: CASNRGVNEQFF
CDR3 DNA: TGTGCCAGCAACAGGGGAGTGAATGAGCAGTTCTTC

clone size: .
D gene: TRBD2
J gene: TRBJ2-1
V gene: TRBV29-1
CDR3 protein: CSVDWASGYNEQFF
CDR3 DNA: TGCAGCGTTGATTGGGCTAGCGGGTACAATGAGCAGTTCTTC

clone size: .
D gene: TRBD1
J gene: TRBJ1-1
V gene: TRBV6-8
CDR3 protein: CASSLRQGNTEAFF
CDR3 DNA: TGTGCCAGCAGTTTGCGACAGGGGAACACTGAAGCTTTCTTT

clone size: .
D gene: .
J gene: TRBJ2-7
V gene: TRBV22-1
CDR3 protein: CASSLPGQGVEQYF
CDR3 DNA: TGTGCCAGCAGCCTCCCGGGACAGGGGGTCGAGCAGTACTTC

clone size: .
D gene: .
J gene: TRBJ1-3
V gene: TRBV28
CDR3 protein: CASSLGQYSGNTIYF
CDR3 DNA: TGTGCCAGCAGTTTAGGACAGTACTCTGGAAACACCATATATTTT

clone size: .
D gene: .
J gene: TRBJ2-2
V gene: TRBV1
CDR3 protein: CASSRSGDAANTGELFF
CDR3 DNA: TGCGCCAGCAGCCGAAGCGGGGACGCAGCGAACACCGGGGAGCTGTTTTTT

clone size: .
D gene: .
J gene: TRBJ2-7
V gene: TRBV6-8
CDR3 protein: CASEGRGNNYEQYF
CDR3 DNA: TGTGCCAGCGAGGGTCGCGGGAATAACTACGAGCAGTACTTC

clone size: .
D gene: TRBD1
J gene: TRBJ1-1
V gene: TRBV19
CDR3 protein: CASSATGDTEAFF
CDR3 DNA: TGTGCCAGTAGTGCGACAGGGGACACTGAAGCTTTCTTT

clone size: medium-sized
D gene: .
J gene: TRBJ2-1
V gene: TRBV29-1
CDR3 protein: CSVVVTGNEQFF
CDR3 DNA: TGCAGCGTTGTTGTTACGGGAAATGAGCAGTTCTTC

clone size: .
D gene: .
J gene: TRBJ2-7
V gene: TRBV6-8
CDR3 protein: CASSYTFTDPYEQYF
CDR3 DNA: TGTGCCAGCAGTTACACCTTCACAGATCCCTACGAGCAGTACTTC

clone size: .
D gene: .
J gene: TRBJ1-1
V gene: TRBV7-4
CDR3 protein: CASSEGTSGTEAFF
CDR3 DNA: TGTGCCAGCAGCGAGGGTACCTCGGGAACTGAAGCTTTCTTT

clone size: .
D gene: TRBD2
J gene: TRBJ2-1
V gene: TRBV11-3
CDR3 protein: CASATSGGLYNEQFF
CDR3 DNA: TGTGCCAGCGCGACTAGCGGAGGACTATACAATGAGCAGTTCTTC

clone size: .
D gene: .
J gene: TRBJ2-7
V gene: TRBV18
CDR3 protein: CASSPPSGGRSNEQYF
CDR3 DNA: TGTGCCAGCTCACCACCCTCCGGGGGTCGATCGAACGAGCAGTACTTC

clone size: .
D gene: .
J gene: TRBJ2-1
V gene: TRBV7-4
CDR3 protein: CASSLLGRAEGEQFF
CDR3 DNA: TGTGCCAGCAGCCTTCTTGGCAGGGCAGAGGGAGAGCAGTTCTTC

clone size: .
D gene: TRBD2
J gene: TRBJ2-1
V gene: TRBV10-2
CDR3 protein: CASSGGKASGRARRNEQFF
CDR3 DNA: TGCGCCAGCAGTGGGGGGAAGGCAAGCGGGAGGGCCAGGCGCAATGAGCAGTTCTTC

clone size: .
D gene: .
J gene: TRBJ2-1
V gene: TRBV6-8
CDR3 protein: CASSYEPDNEQFF
CDR3 DNA: TGTGCCAGCAGTTACGAGCCAGACAATGAGCAGTTCTTC

clone size: .
D gene: .
J gene: TRBJ2-7
V gene: TRBV5-1
CDR3 protein: CASSASQGTYEQYF
CDR3 DNA: TGCGCCAGCAGCGCCTCACAGGGCACGTACGAGCAGTACTTC

clone size: .
D gene: .
J gene: TRBJ2-7
V gene: TRBV2
CDR3 protein: CASSPSASIPYEQYF
CDR3 DNA: TGTGCCAGCAGCCCCTCGGCTAGCATCCCCTACGAGCAGTACTTC

clone size: .
D gene: .
J gene: TRBJ1-2
V gene: TRBV22-1
CDR3 protein: CASSLSGTFYGYTF
CDR3 DNA: TGTGCCAGCAGTTTATCGGGTACATTTTATGGCTACACCTTC

clone size: medium-sized
D gene: .
J gene: TRBJ2-1
V gene: TRBV6-8
CDR3 protein: CASSYSGDEQFF
CDR3 DNA: TGTGCCAGCAGTTACTCGGGGGATGAGCAGTTCTTC

clone size: few
D gene: .
J gene: TRBJ2-7
V gene: TRBV29-1
CDR3 protein: CSVEGDKAYEQYF
CDR3 DNA: TGCAGCGTTGAGGGGGACAAGGCCTACGAGCAGTACTTC

clone size: .
D gene: .
J gene: TRBJ2-1
V gene: TRBV12-5
CDR3 protein: CASDLPRGATMHEQFF
CDR3 DNA: TGTGCTAGTGACTTACCTCGGGGGGCTACTATGCATGAGCAGTTCTTC

clone size: .
D gene: .
J gene: TRBJ2-7
V gene: TRBV7-2
CDR3 protein: CASSSKTHSYEQYF
CDR3 DNA: TGTGCCAGCAGCTCCAAGACTCACTCCTACGAGCAGTACTTC